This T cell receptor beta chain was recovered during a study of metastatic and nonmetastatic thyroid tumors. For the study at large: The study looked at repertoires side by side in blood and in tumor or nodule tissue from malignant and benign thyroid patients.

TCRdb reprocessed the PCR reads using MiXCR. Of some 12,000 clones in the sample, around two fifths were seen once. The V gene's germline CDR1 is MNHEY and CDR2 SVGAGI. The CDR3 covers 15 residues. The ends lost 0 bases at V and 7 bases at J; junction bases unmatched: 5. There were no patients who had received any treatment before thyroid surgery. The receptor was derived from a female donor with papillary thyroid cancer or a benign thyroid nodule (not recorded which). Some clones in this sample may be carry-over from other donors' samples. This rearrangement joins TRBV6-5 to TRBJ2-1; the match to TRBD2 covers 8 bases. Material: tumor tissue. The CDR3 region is CASSYSRTSGNEQFF. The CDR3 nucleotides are TGTGCCAGCAGTTACTCCCGAACTAGCGGAAATGAGCAGTTCTTC.